These 9 T cell receptor beta chains came from one sample sequenced in a study of cytomegalovirus exposure and HLA in healthy donors. Libraries were prepared by immunoSEQ multiplex PCR; TCRdb keeps only in-frame clonotypes and omits some of them. The data contain about 49,000 clones, 92% of them seen just once; the ten biggest clones take up approximately 1.5%. Sequencing input: PBMCs. Receptors originate from a man between 18 and 29 years old in good health and CMV-seronegative.

The genes are TRBV21-1 and TRBJ2-7; TRBD2 reflects the table's D call only, with no check against the DNA. TRBV21-1 is a pseudogene locus. The CDR3 is made up of 17 amino acids. This chain's CDR3 is CASSKPPGGRNPYEQYF. In nucleotides, the CDR3 is TGTGCCAGCAGCAAACCCCCGGGCGGGAGGAACCCCTACGAGCAGTACTTC.

This clone showed up just once. V and J are TRBV7-7 and TRBJ2-5; 8 nucleotides match TRBD1. The CDR3 loop spans 16 amino acids. The V and J ends lost 2 bases and 0 bases, in that order; junction bases with no gene match: 5. The germline V gene encodes CDR1 SSHAT and CDR2 FNYEAQ (reference sequence). The CDR3 DNA reads TGTGCCAGCAGCTTAATTGGGACAGGAAACCAAGAGACCCAGTACTTC. Protein sequence: CASSLIGTGNQETQYF.

The chain combines TRBV5-6 with TRBJ2-3, with TRBD2 identical over 12 bases. This CDR3 has 15 residues. Unmatched junction bases numbered 4, after V lost 4 bases and J lost 4 bases. From germline, CDR1 is SGHDT and CDR2 YYEEEE. The CDR3 nucleotides are TGTGCCAGCAGCCGTCGACTAGCGGGAGCAGATACGCAGTATTTT. It codes for CASSRRLAGADTQYF.

The CDR3 nucleotides are TGTGCCAGCAGGATGGGTGCCCTAGGCAGGGGATTTTTCGAGACCCAGTACTTC. It is translated as CASRMGALGRGFFETQYF. V gene TRBV2 combines with J gene TRBJ2-5, with a weak D call TRBD1 (6 bases). This CDR3 comprises 18 residues. V was pared by 6 bases and J by 5 bases, with 28 bases between. Germline V gene sequence: CDR1 SNHLY, CDR2 FYNNEI.

This chain uses TRBV28 with TRBJ2-3; TRBD2 might be the D (5 bases). Trimming took off 2 bases at V and 2 bases at J, with 14 bases between the two ends. The germline gives CDR1 MDHEN, CDR2 SYDVKM. This CDR3 contains 16 residues. In DNA form, the CDR3 reads TGTGCCAGCAGTTTAAGTCTAGCAGACTCCACAGATACGCAGTATTTT. As protein: CASSLSLADSTDTQYF.

V gene TRBV7-3 combines with J gene TRBJ2-1; the match to TRBD2 covers 7 bases. Losses at the gene ends were 6 bases for V and 6 bases for J; bases not matched to a gene: 11. Germline V gives CDR1 SGHTA, CDR2 FQGTGA. The CDR3 has 15 residues. The CDR3 loop reads CASSFTRTSTNEQFF. In nucleotides, the CDR3 is TGTGCCAGCAGTTTTACCCGGACTAGTACCAATGAGCAGTTCTTC. Full variable domain (missing parts from reference TRBV7-3 and TRBJ2-1): GAGVSQTPSNKVTEKGKYVELRCDPISGHTALYWYRQSLGQGPEFLIYFQGTGAADDSGLPNDRFFAVRPEGSVSTLKIQRTERGDSAVYLCASSFTRTSTNEQFFGPGTRLTVL.

The J gene is TRBJ1-1, the V gene TRBV4-1; D may be TRBD1 (5 bases). Trimming pared 0 bases from V and 11 bases from J, leaving 19 bases between. This CDR3 is 15 amino acids long. Germline CDR1 MGHRA, CDR2 YSYEKL. CDR3 coding DNA: TGCGCCAGCAGCCAAGATGGGGCGACCAAAGGGGCGGCTTTCTTT. It translates to CASSQDGATKGAAFF.

This chain uses TRBV5-1 with TRBJ2-2; 12 bases are shared with TRBD2. The trim removed 1 base at V and 4 bases at J, leaving 8 bases unmatched. CDR1 and CDR2 (germline): SGHRS, YFSETQ. The CDR3 is 18 residues long. The CDR3 spells CASSLLVLAGGPTGELFF. The CDR3 DNA reads as TGCGCCAGCAGCTTGTTGGTGCTAGCGGGAGGGCCCACCGGGGAGCTGTTTTTT.

The chain couples TRBV5-4 to TRBJ2-1; maybe TRBD2 (6 bases). The CDR3 runs 14 residues. Germline CDR1 and CDR2: SGHNT and YYREEE (reference sequence). Trimming left V 1 base short and J 9 bases short, with 14 bases between. Written as DNA, the CDR3 is TGTGCCAGCAGCTTGCGGGAGAGGGGCCGTGAGCAGTTCTTC. It translates to CASSLRERGREQFF.